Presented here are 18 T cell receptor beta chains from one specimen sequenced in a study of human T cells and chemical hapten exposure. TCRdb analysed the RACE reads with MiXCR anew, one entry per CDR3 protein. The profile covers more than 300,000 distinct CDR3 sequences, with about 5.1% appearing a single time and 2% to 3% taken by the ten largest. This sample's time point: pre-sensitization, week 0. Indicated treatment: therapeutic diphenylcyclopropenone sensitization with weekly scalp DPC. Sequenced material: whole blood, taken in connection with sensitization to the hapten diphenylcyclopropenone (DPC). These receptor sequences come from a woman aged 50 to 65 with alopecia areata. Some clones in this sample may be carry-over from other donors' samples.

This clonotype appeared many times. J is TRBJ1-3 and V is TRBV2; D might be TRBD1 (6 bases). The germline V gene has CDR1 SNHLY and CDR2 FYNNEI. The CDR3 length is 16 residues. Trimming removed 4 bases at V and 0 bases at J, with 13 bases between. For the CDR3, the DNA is TGTGCCAGCAGTGCCCGACAGGCCTACTCTGGAAACACCATATATTTT. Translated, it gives CASSARQAYSGNTIYF.

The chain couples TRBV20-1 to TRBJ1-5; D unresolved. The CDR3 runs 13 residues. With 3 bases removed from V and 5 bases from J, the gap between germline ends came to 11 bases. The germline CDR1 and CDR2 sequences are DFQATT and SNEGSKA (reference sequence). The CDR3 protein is CSASLGLDQPQHF. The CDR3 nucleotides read TGCAGTGCTAGTCTAGGGTTGGATCAGCCCCAGCATTTT.

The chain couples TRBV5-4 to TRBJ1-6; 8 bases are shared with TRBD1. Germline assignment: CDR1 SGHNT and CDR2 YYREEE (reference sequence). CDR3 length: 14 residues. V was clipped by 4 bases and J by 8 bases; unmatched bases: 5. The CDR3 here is CASSQDRADSPLHF. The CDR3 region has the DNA TGTGCCAGCAGCCAGGACAGGGCGGATTCACCCCTCCACTTT.

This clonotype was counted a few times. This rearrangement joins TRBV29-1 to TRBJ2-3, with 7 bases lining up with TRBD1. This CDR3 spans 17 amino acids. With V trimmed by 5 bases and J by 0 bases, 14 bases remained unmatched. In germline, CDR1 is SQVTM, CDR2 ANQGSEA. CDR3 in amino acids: CSVQGIIGTVSTDTQYF. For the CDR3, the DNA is TGCAGCGTTCAGGGGATTATCGGGACAGTGAGCACAGATACGCAGTATTTT.

Here the CDR3 reads CASSPSDSGQDTDTQYF. DNA for the CDR3: TGTGCCAGCAGCCCAAGTGATAGCGGGCAAGACACAGATACGCAGTATTTT. The chain is built from TRBV9 and TRBJ2-3; 7 positions agree with TRBD2. The CDR3 runs to 17 residues. With 4 bases clipped from V and 2 bases from J, the junction kept 13 bases outside the gene matches. Germline CDR1 SGDLS, CDR2 YYNGEE.

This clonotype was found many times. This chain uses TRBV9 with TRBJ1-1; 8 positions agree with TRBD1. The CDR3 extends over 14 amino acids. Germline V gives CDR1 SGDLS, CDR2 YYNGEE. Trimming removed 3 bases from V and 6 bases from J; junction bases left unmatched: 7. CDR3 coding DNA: TGTGCCAGCAGCGCCGTAACAGGGGGACCTGAAGCTTTCTTT. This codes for CASSAVTGGPEAFF.

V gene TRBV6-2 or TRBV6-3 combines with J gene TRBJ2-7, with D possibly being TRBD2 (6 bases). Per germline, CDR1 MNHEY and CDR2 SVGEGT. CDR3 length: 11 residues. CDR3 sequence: CAVAVSYEQYF. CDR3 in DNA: TGTGCGGTAGCGGTTTCCTACGAGCAGTACTTC.

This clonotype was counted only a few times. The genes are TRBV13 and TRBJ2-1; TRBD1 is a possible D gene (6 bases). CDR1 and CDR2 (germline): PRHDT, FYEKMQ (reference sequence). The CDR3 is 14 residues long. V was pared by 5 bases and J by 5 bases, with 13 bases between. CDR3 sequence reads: CASSTGTPDNEQFF. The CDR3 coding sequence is TGTGCCAGCAGCACCGGGACACCCGACAATGAGCAGTTCTTC.

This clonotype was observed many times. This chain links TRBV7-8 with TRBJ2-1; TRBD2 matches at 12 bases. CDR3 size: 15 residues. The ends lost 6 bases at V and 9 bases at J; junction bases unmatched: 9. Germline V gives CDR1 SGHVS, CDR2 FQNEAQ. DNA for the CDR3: TGTGCCAGCAGGCCGAGACTAGCGGGAGTAAGTGAGCAGTTCTTC. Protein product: CASRPRLAGVSEQFF.

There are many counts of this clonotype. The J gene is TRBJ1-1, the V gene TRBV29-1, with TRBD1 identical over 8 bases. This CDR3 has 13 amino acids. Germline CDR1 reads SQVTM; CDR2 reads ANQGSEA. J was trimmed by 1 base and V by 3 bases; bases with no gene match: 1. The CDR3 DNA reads TGCAGCGTTGAGGGACAGGCGAACACTGAAGCTTTCTTT. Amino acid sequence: CSVEGQANTEAFF.

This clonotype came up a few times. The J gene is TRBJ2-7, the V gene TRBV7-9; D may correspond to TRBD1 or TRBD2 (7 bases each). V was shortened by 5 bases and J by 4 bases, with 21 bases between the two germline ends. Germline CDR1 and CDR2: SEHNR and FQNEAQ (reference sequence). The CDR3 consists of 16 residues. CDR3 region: CASSPAEIRGGYEQYF. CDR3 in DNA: TGTGCCAGCAGCCCTGCGGAGATCAGGGGGGGATACGAGCAGTACTTC.

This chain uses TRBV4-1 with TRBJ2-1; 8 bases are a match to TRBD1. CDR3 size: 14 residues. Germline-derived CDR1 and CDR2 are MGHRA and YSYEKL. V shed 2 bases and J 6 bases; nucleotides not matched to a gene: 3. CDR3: CASSQRTGSNEQFF. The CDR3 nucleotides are TGCGCCAGCAGCCAAAGGACAGGGAGCAATGAGCAGTTCTTC.

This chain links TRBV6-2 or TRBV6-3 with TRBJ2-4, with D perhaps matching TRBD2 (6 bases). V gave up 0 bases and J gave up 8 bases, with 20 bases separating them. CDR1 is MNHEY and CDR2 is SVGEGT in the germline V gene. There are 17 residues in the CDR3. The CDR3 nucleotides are TGTGCCAGCAGTTACTCGATATCTGGCGGGGCGGAGGACATTCAGTACTTC. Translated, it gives CASSYSISGGAEDIQYF.

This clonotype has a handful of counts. Here the CDR3 reads CSVDLRTSGGGEQYF. The CDR3 DNA follows: TGCAGCGTTGATCTCAGGACTAGCGGGGGAGGGGAGCAGTACTTC. This chain connects TRBV29-1 to TRBJ2-7; TRBD2 agrees at 13 bases. V shed 3 bases and J 7 bases; nucleotides not matched to a gene: 9. Per germline, CDR1 SQVTM and CDR2 ANQGSEA. This CDR3 comprises 15 residues.

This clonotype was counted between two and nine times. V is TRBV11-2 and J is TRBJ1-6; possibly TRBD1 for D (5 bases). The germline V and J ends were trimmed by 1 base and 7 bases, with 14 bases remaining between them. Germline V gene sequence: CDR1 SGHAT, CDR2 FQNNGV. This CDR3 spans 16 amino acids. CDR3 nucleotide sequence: TGTGCCAGCAGCTTAGCCCTCCAGGGAGAGAATTCACCCCTCCACTTT. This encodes CASSLALQGENSPLHF. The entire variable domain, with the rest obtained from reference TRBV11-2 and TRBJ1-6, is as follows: EAGVAQSPRYKIIEKRQSVAFWCNPISGHATLYWYQQILGQGPKLLIQFQNNGVVDDSQLPKDRFSAERLKGVDSTLKIQPAKLEDSAVYLCASSLALQGENSPLHFGNGTRLTVT.

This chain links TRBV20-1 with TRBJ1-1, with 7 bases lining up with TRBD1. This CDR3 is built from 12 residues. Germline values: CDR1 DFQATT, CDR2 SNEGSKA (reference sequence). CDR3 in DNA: TGCAGCCAGGGACAGATGAACACTGAAGCTTTCTTT. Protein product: CSQGQMNTEAFF.

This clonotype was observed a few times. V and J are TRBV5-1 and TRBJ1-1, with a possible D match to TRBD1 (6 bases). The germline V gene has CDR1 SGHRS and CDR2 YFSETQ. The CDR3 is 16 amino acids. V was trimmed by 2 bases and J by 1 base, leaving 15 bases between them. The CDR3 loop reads CASSFMAGDPNTEAFF. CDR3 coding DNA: TGCGCCAGCAGCTTTATGGCAGGGGACCCGAACACTGAAGCTTTCTTT.

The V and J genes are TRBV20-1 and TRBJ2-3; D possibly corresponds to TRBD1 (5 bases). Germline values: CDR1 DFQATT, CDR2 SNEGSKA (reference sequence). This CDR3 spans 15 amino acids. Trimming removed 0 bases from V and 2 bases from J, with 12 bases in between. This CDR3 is CSARDFRTTTDTQYF. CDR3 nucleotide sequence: TGCAGTGCTAGAGATTTCAGGACAACCACAGATACGCAGTATTTT.